This TCR beta chain is drawn from a study of T-cell memory formation after mild COVID-19. Study-wide points: The study found balanced CD4/CD8 in clones contracting day 15 to 85 and a CD4+ lean in later expanders. Within pre-infection memory, some responding clones were found, suggesting cross-reactive memory joined. Nothing showed for sure that second-wave clones peaking on day 37 were SARS-CoV-2 specific.

There are many counts of this clonotype. Its antigen is unknown. TCRdb recomputed calls from the 5' RACE reads with MiXCR, one row per CDR3 protein. This sample has 40,000 to 60,000 distinct CDR3 sequences, with approximately 9% found just once. This sequence originates from an adult woman who had mild COVID-19 (a few samples of this study predate the infection). Cell type and time point are not known. The sample consisted of PBMCs or a T cell subset sorted from them (not recorded which).

This CDR3 is CSARKAPGLANSGANVLTF. The CDR3 DNA sequence: TGCAGTGCTCGGAAGGCACCGGGACTAGCCAACTCTGGGGCCAACGTCCTGACTTTC. This chain connects TRBV20-1 to TRBJ2-6; 9 bases agree with TRBD2. The germline CDR1 and CDR2 sequences are DFQATT and SNEGSKA (reference sequence). The CDR3 consists of 19 residues. V was pared by 5 bases and J by 0 bases, with 14 bases of the junction left unmatched.